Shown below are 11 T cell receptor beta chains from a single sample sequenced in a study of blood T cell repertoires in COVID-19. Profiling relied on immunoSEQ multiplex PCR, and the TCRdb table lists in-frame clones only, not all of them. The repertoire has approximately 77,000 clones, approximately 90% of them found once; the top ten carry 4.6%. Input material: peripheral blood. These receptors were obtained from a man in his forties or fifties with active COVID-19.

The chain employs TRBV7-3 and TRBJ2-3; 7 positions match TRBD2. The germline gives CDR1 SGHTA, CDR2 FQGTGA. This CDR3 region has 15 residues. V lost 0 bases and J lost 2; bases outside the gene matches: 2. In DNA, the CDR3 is TGTGCCAGCAGCTTAACCGGGGGGAACACAGATACGCAGTATTTT. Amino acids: CASSLTGGNTDTQYF.

The CDR3 here is CASSLGRGRGNQPQHF. The CDR3 DNA follows: TGTGCCAGCAGCTTAGGTAGAGGCCGGGGCAATCAGCCCCAGCATTTT. The chain uses TRBV7-9 and TRBJ1-5; D not certain. Per germline, CDR1 SEHNR and CDR2 FQNEAQ (reference sequence). The germline V and J ends were trimmed by 1 base and 2 bases, with 12 bases remaining between them. This CDR3 has 16 amino acids.

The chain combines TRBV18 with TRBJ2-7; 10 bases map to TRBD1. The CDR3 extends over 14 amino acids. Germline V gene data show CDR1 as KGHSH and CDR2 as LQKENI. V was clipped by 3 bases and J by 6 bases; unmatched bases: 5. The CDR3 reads CASSPGQGITEQYF. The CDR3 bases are TGTGCCAGCTCACCGGGACAGGGGATAACCGAGCAGTACTTC.

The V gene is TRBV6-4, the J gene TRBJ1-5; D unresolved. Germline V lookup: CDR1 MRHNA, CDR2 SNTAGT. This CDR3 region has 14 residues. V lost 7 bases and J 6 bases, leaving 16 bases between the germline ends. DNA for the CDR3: TGTGCCAGCACCCGAGGAGGGATTTTTCAGCCCCAGCATTTT. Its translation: CASTRGGIFQPQHF.

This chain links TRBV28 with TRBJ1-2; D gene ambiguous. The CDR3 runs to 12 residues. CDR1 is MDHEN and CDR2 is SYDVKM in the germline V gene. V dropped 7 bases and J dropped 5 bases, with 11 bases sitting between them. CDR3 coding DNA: TGTGCCAGCACTTCGAGTCTTTATGGCTACACCTTC. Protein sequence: CASTSSLYGYTF.

The CDR3 nucleotides are TGTGCCAGCACACTTCACAATGAGCAGTTCTTC. As protein: CASTLHNEQFF. The chain links TRBV6-5 to TRBJ2-1; D remains unclear. Germline-derived CDR1 and CDR2 are MNHEY and SVGAGI. The V end lost 7 bases, the J end lost 5 bases, and 6 bases lay between the germline ends. The CDR3 covers 11 residues.

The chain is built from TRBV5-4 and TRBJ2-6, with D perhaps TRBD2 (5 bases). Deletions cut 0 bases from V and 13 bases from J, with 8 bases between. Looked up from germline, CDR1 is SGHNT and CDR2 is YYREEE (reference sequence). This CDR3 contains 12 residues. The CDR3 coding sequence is TGTGCCAGCAGCTTGGCCGGGGAGGTCCTGACTTTC. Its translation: CASSLAGEVLTF.

The DNA for the CDR3 is TGTGCCAGCAGCTCCGACAGGGACTATAATTCACCCCTCCACTTT. Protein sequence: CASSSDRDYNSPLHF. The rearrangement joins TRBV27 to TRBJ1-6, with 7 nucleotides matching TRBD1. This CDR3 has 15 residues. V was pared by 6 bases and J by 3 bases, with 5 bases of the junction left unmatched. Germline V gives CDR1 MNHEY, CDR2 SMNVEV (reference sequence).

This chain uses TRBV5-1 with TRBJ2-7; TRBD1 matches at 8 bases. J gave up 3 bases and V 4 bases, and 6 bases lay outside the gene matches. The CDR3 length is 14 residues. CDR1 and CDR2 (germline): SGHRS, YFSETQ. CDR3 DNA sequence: TGCGCCAGCAGCGAAGGACAGGGTCTCTACGAGCAGTACTTC. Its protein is CASSEGQGLYEQYF.

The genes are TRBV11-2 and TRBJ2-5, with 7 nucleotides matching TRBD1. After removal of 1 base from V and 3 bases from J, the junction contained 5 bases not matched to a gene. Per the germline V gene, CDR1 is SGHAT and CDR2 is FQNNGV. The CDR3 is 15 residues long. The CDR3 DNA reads TGTGCCAGCAGCTTAGTCCGGGACAGTGAAGAGACCCAGTACTTC. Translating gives CASSLVRDSEETQYF.

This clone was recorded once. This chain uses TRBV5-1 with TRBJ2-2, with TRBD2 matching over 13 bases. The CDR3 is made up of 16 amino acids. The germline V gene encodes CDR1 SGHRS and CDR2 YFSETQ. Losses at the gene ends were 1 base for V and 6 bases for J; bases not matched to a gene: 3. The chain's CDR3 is CASSLPGLAGSGELFF. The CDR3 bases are TGCGCCAGCAGCTTGCCGGGACTAGCGGGATCCGGGGAGCTGTTTTTT.